The following is a TCR beta chain sequence with its context. These data originate in a study of blood T cell repertoires in COVID-19. The overall study: Both acute and convalescent COVID-19 samples were obtained from the United States, Italy and Spain. From T cells, B-cell-depleted T cells, or PBMCs came the material, which was cDNA or gDNA.

Per the original methods: Scientists estimated how many nucleated cells there were by amplifying reference gene primers. Assay used: immunoSEQ multiplex PCR; TCRdb lists only in-frame clones, some missing. Clone size and the V and J calls come from that table; the DNA yielded D and trimming. The data show 70,000 or so clones, 75% to 85% seen once. This sequence originates from a human donor in a cohort sampled during active COVID-19. Input material: peripheral blood.

As DNA, the CDR3 is TGCAGCGTTTACCTCGGACAGACGTTTCCCGATGGCTACACCTTC. Amino acids: CSVYLGQTFPDGYTF. The J gene is TRBJ1-2, the V gene TRBV29-1, with TRBD1 as a possible D gene (6 bases). Trimming stripped 5 bases from V and 6 bases from J, with 22 bases between. From germline, CDR1 is SQVTM and CDR2 ANQGSEA. This CDR3 has 15 residues. Combining the CDR3 with reference TRBV29-1 and TRBJ1-2 gives the whole variable domain SAVISQKPSRDICQRGTSLTIQCQVDSQVTMMFWYRQQPGQSLTLIATANQGSEATYESGFVIDKFPISRPNLTFSTLTVSNMSPEDSSIYLCSVYLGQTFPDGYTFGSGTRLTVV.